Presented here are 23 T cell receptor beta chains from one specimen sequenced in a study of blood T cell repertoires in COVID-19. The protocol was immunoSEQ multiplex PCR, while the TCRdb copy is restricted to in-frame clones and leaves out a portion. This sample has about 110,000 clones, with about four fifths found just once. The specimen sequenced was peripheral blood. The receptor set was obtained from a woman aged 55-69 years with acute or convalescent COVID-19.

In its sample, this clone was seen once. This CDR3 reads CASSQGQREYEQYF. Here the CDR3 DNA reads TGCGCCAGCAGCCAAGGCCAGCGGGAATACGAGCAGTACTTC. The rearrangement uses TRBV4-3 and TRBJ2-7, with TRBD2 identical over 7 bases. CDR3 size: 14 residues. Losses at the gene ends were 1 base for V and 4 bases for J; bases not matched to a gene: 4. The germline gives CDR1 LGHNA, CDR2 YSLEER.

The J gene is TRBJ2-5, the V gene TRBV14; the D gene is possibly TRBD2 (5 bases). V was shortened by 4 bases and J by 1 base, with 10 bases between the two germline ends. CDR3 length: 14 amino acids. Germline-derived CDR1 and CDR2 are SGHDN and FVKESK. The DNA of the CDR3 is TGTGCCAGCAGCCCAGGACTCCTCCAAGAGACCCAGTACTTC. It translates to CASSPGLLQETQYF.

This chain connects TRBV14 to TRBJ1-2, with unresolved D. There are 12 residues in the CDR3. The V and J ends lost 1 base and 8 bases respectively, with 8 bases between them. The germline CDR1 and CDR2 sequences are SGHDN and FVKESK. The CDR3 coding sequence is TGTGCCAGCAGCCAAGGCAGAGGGGGCTACACCTTC. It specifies CASSQGRGGYTF.

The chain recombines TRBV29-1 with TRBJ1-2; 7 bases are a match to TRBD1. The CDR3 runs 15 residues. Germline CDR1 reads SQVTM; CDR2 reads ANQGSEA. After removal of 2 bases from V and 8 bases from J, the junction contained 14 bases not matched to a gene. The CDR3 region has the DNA TGCAGCGTTGAAAGGTACGGGACAGTTTTTCGCGGCTACACCTTC. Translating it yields CSVERYGTVFRGYTF.

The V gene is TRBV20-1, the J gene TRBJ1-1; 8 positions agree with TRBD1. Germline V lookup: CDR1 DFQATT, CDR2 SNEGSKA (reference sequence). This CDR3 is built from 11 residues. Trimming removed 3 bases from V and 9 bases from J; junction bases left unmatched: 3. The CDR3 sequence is CSARDRAQAFF. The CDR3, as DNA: TGCAGTGCTAGGGACAGGGCTCAAGCTTTCTTT.

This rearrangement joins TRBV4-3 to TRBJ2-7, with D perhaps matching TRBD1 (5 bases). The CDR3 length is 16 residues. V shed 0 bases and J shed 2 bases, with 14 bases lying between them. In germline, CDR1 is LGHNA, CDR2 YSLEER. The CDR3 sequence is CASSQDRRQWTYEQYF. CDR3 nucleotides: TGCGCCAGCAGCCAAGATAGAAGACAGTGGACCTACGAGCAGTACTTC.

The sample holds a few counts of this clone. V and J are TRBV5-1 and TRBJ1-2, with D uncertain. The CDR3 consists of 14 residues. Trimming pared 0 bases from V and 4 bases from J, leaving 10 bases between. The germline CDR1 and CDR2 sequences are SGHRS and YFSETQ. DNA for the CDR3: TGCGCCAGCAGCTTGGGGCGAGCGGTCTATGGCTACACCTTC. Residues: CASSLGRAVYGYTF. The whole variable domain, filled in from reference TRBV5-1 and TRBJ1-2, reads KAGVTQTPRYLIKTRGQQVTLSCSPISGHRSVSWYQQTPGQGLQFLFEYFSETQRNKGNFPGRFSGRQFSNSRSEMNVSTLELGDSALYLCASSLGRAVYGYTFGSGTRLTVV.

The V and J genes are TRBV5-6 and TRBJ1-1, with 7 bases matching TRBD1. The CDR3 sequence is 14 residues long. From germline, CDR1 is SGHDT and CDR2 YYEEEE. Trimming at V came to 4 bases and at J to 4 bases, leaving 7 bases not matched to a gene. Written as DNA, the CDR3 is TGTGCCAGCAGCGCCCAAGGGACAGTCACTGAAGCTTTCTTT. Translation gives CASSAQGTVTEAFF.

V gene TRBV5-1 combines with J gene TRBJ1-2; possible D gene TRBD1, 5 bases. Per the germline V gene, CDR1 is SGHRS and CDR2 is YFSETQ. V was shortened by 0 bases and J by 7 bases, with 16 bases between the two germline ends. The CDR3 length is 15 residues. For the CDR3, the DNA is TGCGCCAGCAGCTTGGGTGCAGGGATAGAATCTGGCTACACCTTC. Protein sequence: CASSLGAGIESGYTF.

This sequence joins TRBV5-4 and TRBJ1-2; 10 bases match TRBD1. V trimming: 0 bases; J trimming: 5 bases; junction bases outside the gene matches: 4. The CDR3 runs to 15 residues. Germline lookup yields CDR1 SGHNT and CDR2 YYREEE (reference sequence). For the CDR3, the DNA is TGTGCCAGCAGCTTGGGGACAGGGGGGCAATATGGCTACACCTTC. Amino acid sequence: CASSLGTGGQYGYTF. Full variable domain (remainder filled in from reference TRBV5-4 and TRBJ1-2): ETGVTQSPTHLIKTRGQQVTLRCSSQSGHNTVSWYQQALGQGPQFIFQYYREEENGRGNFPPRFSGLQFPNYSSELNVNALELDDSALYLCASSLGTGGQYGYTFGSGTRLTVV.

The CDR3 reads CASSLEAGAPTGELFF. CDR3 in DNA: TGCGCCAGCAGCTTGGAGGCGGGGGCCCCCACCGGGGAGCTGTTTTTT. The rearrangement joins TRBV5-1 to TRBJ2-2; TRBD2 is a possible D gene (7 bases). The CDR3 length is 16 residues. V was trimmed by 0 bases and J by 4 bases, leaving 13 bases between them. Germline V lookup: CDR1 SGHRS, CDR2 YFSETQ.

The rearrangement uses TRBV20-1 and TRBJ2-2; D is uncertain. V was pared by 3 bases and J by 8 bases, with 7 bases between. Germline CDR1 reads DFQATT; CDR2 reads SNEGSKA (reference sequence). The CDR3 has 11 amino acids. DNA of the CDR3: TGCAGTGCTAGGGCCTTGGGGGAGCTGTTTTTT. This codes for CSARALGELFF.

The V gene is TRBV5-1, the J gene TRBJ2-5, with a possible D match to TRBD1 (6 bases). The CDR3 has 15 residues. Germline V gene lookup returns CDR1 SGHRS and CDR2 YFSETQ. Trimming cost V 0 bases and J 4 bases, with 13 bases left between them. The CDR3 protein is CASSLEDRSRETQYF. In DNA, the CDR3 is TGCGCCAGCAGCTTGGAAGACAGGAGCAGAGAGACCCAGTACTTC.

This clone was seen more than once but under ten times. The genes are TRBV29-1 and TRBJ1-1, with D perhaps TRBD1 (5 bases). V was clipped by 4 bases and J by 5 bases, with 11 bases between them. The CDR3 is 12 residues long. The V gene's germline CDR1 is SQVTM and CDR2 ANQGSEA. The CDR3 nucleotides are TGCAGCGTTGTGTGGGGGGTGACTGAAGCTTTCTTT. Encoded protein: CSVVWGVTEAFF. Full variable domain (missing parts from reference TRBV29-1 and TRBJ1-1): SAVISQKPSRDICQRGTSLTIQCQVDSQVTMMFWYRQQPGQSLTLIATANQGSEATYESGFVIDKFPISRPNLTFSTLTVSNMSPEDSSIYLCSVVWGVTEAFFGQGTRLTVV.

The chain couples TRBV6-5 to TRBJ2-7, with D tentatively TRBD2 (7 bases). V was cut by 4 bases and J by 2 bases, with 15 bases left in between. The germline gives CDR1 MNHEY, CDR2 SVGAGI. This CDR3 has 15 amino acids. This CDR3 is CASSSGGGQTYEQYF. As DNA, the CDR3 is TGTGCCAGCAGTTCGGGCGGGGGACAAACCTACGAGCAGTACTTC.

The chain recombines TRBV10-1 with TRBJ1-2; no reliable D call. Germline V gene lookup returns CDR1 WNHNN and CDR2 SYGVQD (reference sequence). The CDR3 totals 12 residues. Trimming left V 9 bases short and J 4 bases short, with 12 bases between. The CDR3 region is CASETNLYGYTF. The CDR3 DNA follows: TGCGCCAGTGAAACAAACCTCTATGGCTACACCTTC.

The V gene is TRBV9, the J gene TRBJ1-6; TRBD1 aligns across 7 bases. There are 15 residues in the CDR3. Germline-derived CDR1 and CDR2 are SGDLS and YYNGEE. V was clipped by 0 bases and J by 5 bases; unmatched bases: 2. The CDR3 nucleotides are TGTGCCAGCAGCGTAGACGGGACAGATAATTCACCCCTCCACTTT. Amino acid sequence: CASSVDGTDNSPLHF.

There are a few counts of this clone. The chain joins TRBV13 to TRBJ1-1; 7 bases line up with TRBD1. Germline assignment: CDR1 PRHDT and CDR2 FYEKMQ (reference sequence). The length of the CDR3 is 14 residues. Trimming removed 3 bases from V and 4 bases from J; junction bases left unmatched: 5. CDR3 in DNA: TGTGCCAGCAGCTTTGGGACAGCCAGCACTGAAGCTTTCTTT. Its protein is CASSFGTASTEAFF. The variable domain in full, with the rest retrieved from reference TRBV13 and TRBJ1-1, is AAGVIQSPRHLIKEKRETATLKCYPIPRHDTVYWYQQGPGQDPQFLISFYEKMQSDKGSIPDRFSAQQFSDYHSELNMSSLELGDSALYFCASSFGTASTEAFFGQGTRLTVV.

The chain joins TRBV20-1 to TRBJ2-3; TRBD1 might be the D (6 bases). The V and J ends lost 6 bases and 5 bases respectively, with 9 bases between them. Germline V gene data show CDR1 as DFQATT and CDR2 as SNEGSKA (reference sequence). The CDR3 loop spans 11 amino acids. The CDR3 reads CSADRGDTQYF. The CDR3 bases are TGCAGTGCGGACAGAGGAGATACGCAGTATTTT.

The CDR3 nucleotides are TGTGCCTGTTTTGCAGGGGGCAGTAACACTGAAGCTTTCTTT. Translated: CACFAGGSNTEAFF. The V call is TRBV30, the J call TRBJ1-1, with TRBD1 identical over 8 bases. CDR1 and CDR2 (germline): GTSNPN, SVGIG (reference sequence). The CDR3 sequence is 14 residues long. V lost 6 bases and J lost 2; bases outside the gene matches: 8. The entire variable domain, with the rest obtained from reference TRBV30 and TRBJ1-1, is as follows: SQTIHQWPATLVQPVGSPLSLECTVEGTSNPNLYWYRQAAGRGLQLLFYSVGIGQISSEVPQNLSASRPQDRQFILSSKKLLLSDSGFYLCACFAGGSNTEAFFGQGTRLTVV.

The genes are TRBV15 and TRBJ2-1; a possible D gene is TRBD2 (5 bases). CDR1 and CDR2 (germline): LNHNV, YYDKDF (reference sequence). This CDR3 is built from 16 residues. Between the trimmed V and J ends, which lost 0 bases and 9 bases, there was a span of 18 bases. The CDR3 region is CATSRELSTESGEQFF. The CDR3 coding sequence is TGTGCCACCAGCAGAGAGTTGAGTACAGAGAGCGGTGAGCAGTTCTTC.

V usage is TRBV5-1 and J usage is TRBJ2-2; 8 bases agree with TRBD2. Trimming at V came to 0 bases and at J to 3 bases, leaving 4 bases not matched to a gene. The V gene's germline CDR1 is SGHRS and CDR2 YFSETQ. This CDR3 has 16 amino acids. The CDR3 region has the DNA TGCGCCAGCAGCTTGGCGGGGGGGGCCGACACCGGGGAGCTGTTTTTT. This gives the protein CASSLAGGADTGELFF.

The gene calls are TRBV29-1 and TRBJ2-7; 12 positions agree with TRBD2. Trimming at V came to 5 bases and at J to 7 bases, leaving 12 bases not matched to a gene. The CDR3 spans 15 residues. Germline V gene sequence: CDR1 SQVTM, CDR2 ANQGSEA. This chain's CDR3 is CSVKRASGGAGEQYF. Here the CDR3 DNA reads TGCAGCGTTAAGAGGGCTAGCGGGGGGGCAGGTGAGCAGTACTTC.